The rows below give T cell receptor beta chains drawn from one sample of a study of T-cell reconstitution after alpha-beta-depleted transplantation in children. TCRdb redid the calling of the PCR reads with MiXCR, one entry per CDR3 protein. The table has about 610,000 distinct CDR3 sequences, roughly 10% seen once; the top ten hold roughly 3.9%. The material sequenced was PBMCs from the stem cell graft donor, taken from the stem cell graft. The receptors come from a human donor who donated a stem cell graft to a child with acute myeloid leukemia. Both conserved end residues are part of each CDR3. A D gene is named only where the DNA matches it firmly. Part of the rows lack a size; the others show once, few, many or a class for expanded clones.

- TRBJ2-1 - 13 TRBV20-1 TGCAGTGCTAGCCGGGACCCTGCTAATGAGCAGTTCTTC CSASRDPANEQFF
- TRBJ2-5 - 16 TRBV4-2 TGTGCCAGCAGCTCAAGGAGTCTTACGTACCAAGAGACCCAGTACTTC CASSSRSLTYQETQYF
TRBD2 TRBJ2-7 few 16 TRBV20-1 TGCAGTGCATTAGGACTAGCGAGCCGGGGTTACTACGAGCAGTACTTC CSALGLASRGYYEQYF
TRBD1 TRBJ1-5 many 14 TRBV7-2 TGTGCCAGCAGCAATACAGGGGGCGGACAGCCCCAGCATTTT CASSNTGGGQPQHF
TRBD2 TRBJ2-1 many 13 TRBV6-5 TGTGCCAGCGCGCGGGAGTCCTACAATGAGCAGTTCTTC CASARESYNEQFF
- TRBJ1-3 - 16 TRBV9 TGTGCCAGCAGCGTAGAACCAGGGGCAGGAGGAAACACCATATATTTT CASSVEPGAGGNTIYF
TRBD1 TRBJ2-1 - 17 TRBV6-2/TRBV6-3 TGTGCCAGCAGTTACTCTCGACAGGGTGGAACCTACAATGAGCAGTTCTTC CASSYSRQGGTYNEQFF
- TRBJ2-5 - 12 TRBV6-6 TGTGCCAGCAGTTACGTCAGTGAGACCCAGTACTTC CASSYVSETQYF
- TRBJ2-7 - 13 TRBV20-1 TGCAGTGCCATAGCGGACAACTCCTACGAGCAGTACTTC CSAIADNSYEQYF
- TRBJ1-5 few 14 TRBV5-1 TGCGCCAGCAGCACCGACGGGGGAAATCAGCCCCAGCATTTT CASSTDGGNQPQHF